The rows below give T cell receptor beta chains drawn from one sample of a study of vaccination effects on CD4 cells after COVID-19. No cognate antigen is known for these TCRs. Method: immunoSEQ multiplex PCR; TCRdb's copy keeps in-frame clones and lacks some. The sample carries more than 35,000 clones, about 80% recorded once. Specimen: CD4+ T cells from PBMCs cultured without peptide, collected before COVID-19 vaccination. The origin of the receptors is a human donor who received a COVID-19 vaccine. Each CDR3 is given with its conserved first and last residue. D genes are given only for firm matches. Size tells how often a clone was seen (once, few, many) or the class of an expanded clone, and some rows leave it out.

clone_size: .
j_call: TRBJ1-3
v_call: TRBV2
d_call: TRBD1
cdr3_nt: TGTGCCAGCAGCCTACAGGGGGCCCTCTCTGGAAACACCATATATTTT
cdr3_aa: CASSLQGALSGNTIYF

clone_size: .
j_call: TRBJ1-1
v_call: TRBV4-1
d_call: TRBD1
cdr3_nt: TGCGCCAGCAGCCAAGATCGAGGACAGGGGGCCTTGAACACTGAAGCTTTCTTT
cdr3_aa: CASSQDRGQGALNTEAFF

clone_size: .
j_call: TRBJ1-1
v_call: TRBV7-3
d_call: .
cdr3_nt: TGTGCCAGCAGCTTACAGGCCCGGGAGACTGAAGCTTTCTTT
cdr3_aa: CASSLQARETEAFF

clone_size: once
j_call: TRBJ2-5
v_call: TRBV11-3
d_call: .
cdr3_nt: TGTGCCAGCAGATCCGGACAAGAGACCCAGTACTTC
cdr3_aa: CASRSGQETQYF

clone_size: .
j_call: TRBJ2-6
v_call: TRBV6-6
d_call: .
cdr3_nt: TGTGCCAGCTCTAAGATCACTGGGGCCAACGTCCTGACTTTC
cdr3_aa: CASSKITGANVLTF

clone_size: .
j_call: TRBJ1-2
v_call: TRBV19
d_call: .
cdr3_nt: TGTGCCAGTAGTGATGCCGGGACACGATCCTATGGCTACACCTTC
cdr3_aa: CASSDAGTRSYGYTF

clone_size: .
j_call: TRBJ2-5
v_call: TRBV24-1
d_call: TRBD1
cdr3_nt: TGTGCCACCAGTGGGGCAGGGGGCGGTGAGACCCAGTACTTC
cdr3_aa: CATSGAGGGETQYF

clone_size: .
j_call: TRBJ2-1
v_call: TRBV5-6
d_call: TRBD1
cdr3_nt: TGTGCCAGCAGCCCTACAGGGGGATCTCACAATGAGCAGTTCTTC
cdr3_aa: CASSPTGGSHNEQFF

clone_size: .
j_call: TRBJ2-1
v_call: TRBV4-1
d_call: .
cdr3_nt: TGCGCCAGCAGCCAAGATAGTGACTCCGAGCAGTTCTTC
cdr3_aa: CASSQDSDSEQFF

clone_size: .
j_call: TRBJ1-2
v_call: TRBV27
d_call: .
cdr3_nt: TGTGCCAGCAGTCACCGGTCCTCGGGCTACACCTTC
cdr3_aa: CASSHRSSGYTF

clone_size: .
j_call: TRBJ1-1
v_call: TRBV6-5
d_call: TRBD1
cdr3_nt: TGTGCCAGCAGTTACTCGAACAGGGGAAAACTCGAAGCTTTCTTT
cdr3_aa: CASSYSNRGKLEAFF

clone_size: .
j_call: TRBJ2-3
v_call: TRBV7-3
d_call: .
cdr3_nt: TGTGCCAGCAGCTTACTCCCTCTCACAGATACGCAGTATTTT
cdr3_aa: CASSLLPLTDTQYF

clone_size: .
j_call: TRBJ1-4
v_call: TRBV14
d_call: .
cdr3_nt: TGTGCCAGCAGCCAAGTGGGAACAACTAATGAAAAACTGTTTTTT
cdr3_aa: CASSQVGTTNEKLFF

clone_size: .
j_call: TRBJ1-2
v_call: TRBV18
d_call: TRBD1
cdr3_nt: TGTGCCAGCTCACCGGGACAGGATTATGGCTACACCTTC
cdr3_aa: CASSPGQDYGYTF

clone_size: .
j_call: TRBJ1-2
v_call: TRBV19
d_call: TRBD1
cdr3_nt: TGTGCCAGTAGTCTCCGGGACAGGGGGAACTATGGCTACACCTTC
cdr3_aa: CASSLRDRGNYGYTF

clone_size: .
j_call: TRBJ1-5
v_call: TRBV18
d_call: .
cdr3_nt: TGTGCCAGCTCACCCCGTTCAGTCCCAGGGAGCAATCAGCCCCAGCATTTT
cdr3_aa: CASSPRSVPGSNQPQHF

clone_size: .
j_call: TRBJ1-1
v_call: TRBV7-3
d_call: .
cdr3_nt: TGTGCCAGCAGCTTAAGGCCAGGCATGAACACTGAAGCTTTCTTT
cdr3_aa: CASSLRPGMNTEAFF

clone_size: .
j_call: TRBJ1-4
v_call: TRBV5-1
d_call: TRBD1
cdr3_nt: TGCGCCAGCAGTAACTCGGGACAGGGGCATGAAAAACTGTTTTTT
cdr3_aa: CASSNSGQGHEKLFF

clone_size: .
j_call: TRBJ1-1
v_call: TRBV19
d_call: .
cdr3_nt: TGTGCCAGTACCTTGGGGGACCTGTTGAGCACTGAAGCTTTCTTT
cdr3_aa: CASTLGDLLSTEAFF

clone_size: .
j_call: TRBJ1-2
v_call: TRBV6-6
d_call: TRBD1
cdr3_nt: TGTGCCAGCAGTCCGACAGGGAGCTATGGCTACACCTTC
cdr3_aa: CASSPTGSYGYTF

clone_size: .
j_call: TRBJ2-3
v_call: TRBV9
d_call: .
cdr3_nt: TGTGCCAGCAGCCAGGGAGGAGGGGGCCCAGATACGCAGTATTTT
cdr3_aa: CASSQGGGGPDTQYF

clone_size: .
j_call: TRBJ2-5
v_call: TRBV5-1
d_call: TRBD1
cdr3_nt: TGCGCCAGCAGCTTGATCCGAATCGGACAGGGGGAGACCCAGTACTTC
cdr3_aa: CASSLIRIGQGETQYF

clone_size: .
j_call: TRBJ2-2
v_call: TRBV6-6
d_call: .
cdr3_nt: TGTGCCAGTATCCGGGACAAGAACACCGGGGAGCTGTTTTTT
cdr3_aa: CASIRDKNTGELFF

clone_size: .
j_call: TRBJ2-3
v_call: TRBV2
d_call: .
cdr3_nt: TGTGCCAGCAACGGGCCCGCGCGCACAGATACGCAGTATTTT
cdr3_aa: CASNGPARTDTQYF

clone_size: .
j_call: TRBJ1-4
v_call: TRBV29-1
d_call: TRBD1
cdr3_nt: TGCAGCGTTGCGGGACAGCTTAATGAAAAACTGTTTTTT
cdr3_aa: CSVAGQLNEKLFF

clone_size: .
j_call: TRBJ2-2
v_call: TRBV29-1
d_call: TRBD1
cdr3_nt: TGCAGCGTAGACCGGACAGGGGACACCGGGGAGCTGTTTTTT
cdr3_aa: CSVDRTGDTGELFF

clone_size: .
j_call: TRBJ1-3
v_call: TRBV6-5
d_call: .
cdr3_nt: TGTGCCAGCAGCCTCAGGGGAGTGGTTGGAAACACCATATATTTT
cdr3_aa: CASSLRGVVGNTIYF

clone_size: few
j_call: TRBJ1-6
v_call: TRBV4-3
d_call: .
cdr3_nt: TGCGCCAGCAGCCTGACGGTGACGAGCTCCTATAATTCACCCCTCCACTTT
cdr3_aa: CASSLTVTSSYNSPLHF

clone_size: .
j_call: TRBJ1-2
v_call: TRBV28
d_call: .
cdr3_nt: TGTGCCAGCCTGAAGGGGGGACGGTATGGCTACACCTTC
cdr3_aa: CASLKGGRYGYTF

clone_size: .
j_call: TRBJ2-1
v_call: TRBV2
d_call: .
cdr3_nt: TGTGCCAGCAGTGACCAGTACGATGAGCAGTTCTTC
cdr3_aa: CASSDQYDEQFF